This section outlines one T cell receptor (beta chain) sequence together with its context. This entry is derived from a study of blood T cell repertoires in COVID-19. CDR3 size: 15 residues. CDR1 and CDR2 from the germline V gene are SGHTA and FQGNSA. J was trimmed by 5 bases and V by 1 base; bases with no gene match: 5. TCRdb's table, derived via immunoSEQ multiplex PCR, lists solely in-frame clones and lacks some. The sample consists of around 77,000 clones, more than 80% of them appearing once. Sequenced: peripheral blood. This clonotype originated in a man older than 75 with acute or convalescent COVID-19. The J gene is TRBJ2-5, the V gene TRBV7-2; 9 bases are shared with TRBD1. CDR3 amino acids: CASSLDGQGWETQYF. Written as DNA, the CDR3 is TGTGCCAGCAGCTTAGATGGACAGGGGTGGGAGACCCAGTACTTC.